This TCR beta chain was sequenced during a study of cytomegalovirus exposure and HLA in healthy donors. Whole-study results and caveats: Reported performance of the classifier showed diagnosis of cytomegalovirus status with high specificity and sensitivity.

This table comes from immunoSEQ multiplex PCR, and its TCRdb copy is limited to in-frame clones, with some not included. The sample carries 180,000 or so clones, around nine tenths recorded once. Notes on this clone: The antigen remains undetermined.

The CDR3 consists of 14 residues. Trimming pared 1 base from V and 7 bases from J, leaving 11 bases between. The germline gives CDR1 SGHTA, CDR2 FQGNSA. A roughly 120-subject validation cohort, separate from the roughly 700-subject first cohort, supplied the donors. The clonotype originates from a man between 25 and 39 years old in good health and CMV-seropositive. The specimen sequenced was PBMCs. This rearrangement joins TRBV7-2 to TRBJ2-4; weak D call: TRBD1 (6 bases). The DNA of the CDR3 is TGTGCCAGCAGCTTAGACCCGCAGGGGAACATTCAGTACTTC. Protein product: CASSLDPQGNIQYF.